This T cell receptor (beta chain) emerged from a study of T cell repertoires in cytomegalovirus infection. Across the whole study: Indicated by public TCR beta signatures were CMV infection and matching HLA type.

The CDR3 has 15 residues. Per the germline V gene, CDR1 is DFQATT and CDR2 is SNEGSKA (reference sequence). V dropped 0 bases and J dropped 2; count of bases not matched to a gene: 6. Study-level findings and limits: In two of eight donors, the top clonotype was HLA-C-restricted CMV-specific.

This clonotype was counted a few times. Its antigen is not identified. Each CDR3 protein is one row after TCRdb ran MiXCR on the reads. Of around 130,000 distinct CDR3 sequences in the sample, more than 20% were seen once. Material for sequencing was PBMCs, sequenced either directly or after in vitro stimulation (not recorded which). The gene calls are TRBV20-1 and TRBJ1-1; 7 bases are a match to TRBD1. The sequence was collected from a human donor in good health (CMV status not recorded). Some clones in this sample may be carry-over from other donors' samples. The CDR3 DNA is TGCAGTGCTAGAGATTCTACAGGGGACAACACTGAAGCTTTCTTT. Its protein is CSARDSTGDNTEAFF.